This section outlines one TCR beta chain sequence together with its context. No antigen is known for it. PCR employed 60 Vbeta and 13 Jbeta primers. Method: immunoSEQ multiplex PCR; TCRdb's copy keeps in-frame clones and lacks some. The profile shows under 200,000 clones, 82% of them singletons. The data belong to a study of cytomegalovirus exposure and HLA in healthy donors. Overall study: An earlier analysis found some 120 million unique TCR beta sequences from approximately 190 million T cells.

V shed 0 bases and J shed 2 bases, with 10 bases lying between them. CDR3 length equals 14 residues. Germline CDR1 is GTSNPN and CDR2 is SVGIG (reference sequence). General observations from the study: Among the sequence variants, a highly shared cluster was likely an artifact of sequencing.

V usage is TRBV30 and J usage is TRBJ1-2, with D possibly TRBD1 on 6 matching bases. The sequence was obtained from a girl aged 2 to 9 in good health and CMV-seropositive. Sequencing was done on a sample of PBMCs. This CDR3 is CAWSVGQGNYGYTF. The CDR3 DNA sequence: TGTGCCTGGAGTGTAGGGCAGGGGAACTATGGCTACACCTTC.